This T cell receptor beta chain derives from a study of cytotoxic CD8 clonotypes in ibrutinib-treated CLL. Study background: The study recorded mean values of approximately 260,000 productive templates and under 100,000 productive rearrangements per sample.

Using immunoSEQ multiplex PCR, the repertoire was profiled, and TCRdb retains in-frame clones only, with some absent. Here the sample spans about 200,000 clones, 60% to 80% being singletons. With 3 bases clipped from V and 13 bases from J, the junction kept 11 bases outside the gene matches. Germline V gives CDR1 MNHEY, CDR2 SMNVEV (reference sequence). The CDR3 has 13 residues. Sample: PBMCs, taken after 12 months of ibrutinib treatment. The origin of this receptor is a human donor with chronic lymphocytic leukemia. The chain is built from TRBV27 and TRBJ1-1; TRBD1 aligns across 7 bases. CDR3 sequence: CASSFHGAPGGFF. The CDR3 DNA reads as TGTGCCAGCAGTTTCCATGGGGCCCCAGGGGGTTTCTTT.